This T cell receptor (beta chain) emerged from a study of T cells expressing NK-cell markers. Whole-study context: Seven HCMV-seropositive donors and one seronegative donor made up the eight sequenced donors.

Per germline, CDR1 KGHSH and CDR2 LQKENI. The CDR3 consists of 14 residues. As for this clonotype: Its antigen remains unidentified.

TCR beta libraries carry UMIs added by 5'RACE template switching. Using the 5' RACE reads, TCRdb records one entry per CDR3 protein without DNA. The sample's table shows hundreds of thousands of distinct CDR3 sequences. Whole-study findings and limits: Dominant NKG2C+ clonotype frequencies of 1.0-7.0% of CD8+ T cells were measured in roughly 6 donors. Questions lingered over whether expanded NKG2C+ T cell clones were HCMV-specific.

The receptor comes from a woman between 18 and 70 years old in good health. The source material was blood T cells: a sorted CD56 or NKG2C T cell subset, CD4+ or CD8+ T cells, or bulk PBMC T cells (not recorded which). The V and J genes are TRBV18 and TRBJ2-7; the D call from TCRdb, TRBD2, cannot be confirmed without DNA. CDR3 sequence: CASSPGLSSYEQYF.